Following are 7 T cell receptor beta chains from one sample sequenced in a study of shared clonotypes between healthy human individuals. Data came from immunoSEQ multiplex PCR; TCRdb stores just in-frame clones and leaves some out. The sample includes about 2.3 million clones, roughly 93% of them seen just once. The sequencing input was naive CD4+ T cells from PBMCs. Subset indicated: CD45RA+ positively selected. Receptors were obtained from a man between 18 and 29 years old in good health. Some clones in this sample may be carry-over from other donors' samples.

V and J are TRBV30 and TRBJ2-3; 10 nucleotides line up with TRBD2. In germline, CDR1 is GTSNPN, CDR2 SVGIG (reference sequence). The CDR3 sequence is 18 residues long. V trimming: 0 bases; J trimming: 2 bases; junction bases outside the gene matches: 11. For the CDR3, the DNA is TGTGCCTGGAGTGTATTTTCCGCTAGCGGGAGAATCACAGATACGCAGTATTTT. Protein sequence: CAWSVFSASGRITDTQYF.

The rearrangement links TRBV6-1 to TRBJ1-1, with a weak D call TRBD1 (5 bases). Germline loops: CDR1 MNHNS, CDR2 SASEGT. The germline V and J ends were trimmed by 7 bases and 6 bases, with 18 bases remaining between them. The CDR3 extends over 14 amino acids. CDR3 region: CASNRMAGAAEAFF. The CDR3 bases are TGTGCCAGCAATAGAATGGCCGGGGCTGCTGAAGCTTTCTTT.

The V gene is TRBV6-6, the J gene TRBJ2-1; no clear D. This CDR3 contains 13 residues. Germline CDR1 and CDR2: MNHNY and SVGAGI (reference sequence). V dropped 4 bases and J dropped 6 bases, with 10 bases sitting between them. The CDR3 bases are TGTGCCAGCAGTTCATCTAGGGCCAATGAGCAGTTCTTC. Residues: CASSSSRANEQFF.

This clone is a singleton in its sample. Other DNA sequences in the same sample also yield this CDR3. This chain connects TRBV7-7 to TRBJ2-2; 12 nucleotides match TRBD2. The J segment lost 5 bases and the V segment lost 4 bases, leaving 2 bases of the junction unmatched. Germline CDR1 reads SSHAT; CDR2 reads FNYEAQ (reference sequence). The CDR3 contains 15 residues. Here the CDR3 DNA reads TGTGCCAGCAGCTCACTAGCGGGAGGAACCGGGGAGCTGTTTTTT. Protein: CASSSLAGGTGELFF.

The chain recombines TRBV5-6 with TRBJ2-6, with 7 bases matching TRBD1. Germline values: CDR1 SGHDT, CDR2 YYEEEE. This CDR3 comprises 18 residues. Trimming removed 6 bases from V and 4 bases from J; junction bases left unmatched: 16. The CDR3 sequence: CASTPLGQREKGANVLTF. CDR3 nucleotides: TGTGCCAGCACCCCGTTGGGACAGAGGGAAAAAGGGGCCAACGTCCTGACTTTC.

The rearrangement links TRBV4-2 to TRBJ1-1; D gene ambiguous. The V end was cut by 0 bases, the J end by 11 bases, with 16 bases between. CDR3 size: 14 residues. The germline V gene encodes CDR1 LGHNA and CDR2 YNFKEQ. CDR3 nucleotides: TGTGCCAGCAGCCAAGATCTGCGTCGAGGGAGCGCTTTCTTT. This encodes CASSQDLRRGSAFF.

The J gene is TRBJ2-7, the V gene TRBV6-1, with unresolved D. The CDR3 has 16 amino acids. Trimming removed 4 bases at V and 5 bases at J, with 21 bases between. Germline values: CDR1 MNHNS, CDR2 SASEGT. Here the CDR3 reads CASSGGVQPSKNEQYF. The CDR3 DNA reads TGTGCCAGCAGTGGTGGAGTGCAGCCGTCTAAGAACGAGCAGTACTTC.